The source of this T cell receptor beta chain is a study of cytomegalovirus exposure and HLA in healthy donors. Findings and caveats of the study: It was in a later analysis that TCR association rates were seen to vary by HLA locus, highest for DRB1 and lowest for HLA-C. Sequencing had likely introduced a cluster of highly shared sequence variants as an artifact. About 90% or about 30% of the time was how often most TCR beta V segments were productive, according to an earlier analysis.

In the case of this clone: Its antigen is as yet unknown.

PCR was performed using 60 Vbeta and 13 Jbeta primers. Per the original data handling: Counted up in a later analysis, unique TCR beta chains came to some 80 million, with 9.5 million to 13 million shared. Clones were sequenced by immunoSEQ multiplex PCR, and TCRdb holds only the in-frame ones, with some missing. The V and J calls and clone size are taken from that table; D and trimming were inferred from the DNA. Among 110,000 or so clones listed, around 70% were seen once. V was cut by 5 bases and J by 0 bases, with 14 bases left in between. CDR1 LNHNV and CDR2 YYDKDF come from the germline V gene (reference sequence). The CDR3 totals 16 residues.

This receptor was taken from a man aged 40-55 years in good health and CMV-seronegative. This rearrangement joins TRBV15 to TRBJ1-5; tentative D call: TRBD1 (6 bases). Sequenced input: PBMCs. CDR3 nucleotide sequence: TGTGCCACCAGCGACAACAGGGTCTCTAGCAATCAGCCCCAGCATTTT. It is translated as CATSDNRVSSNQPQHF.